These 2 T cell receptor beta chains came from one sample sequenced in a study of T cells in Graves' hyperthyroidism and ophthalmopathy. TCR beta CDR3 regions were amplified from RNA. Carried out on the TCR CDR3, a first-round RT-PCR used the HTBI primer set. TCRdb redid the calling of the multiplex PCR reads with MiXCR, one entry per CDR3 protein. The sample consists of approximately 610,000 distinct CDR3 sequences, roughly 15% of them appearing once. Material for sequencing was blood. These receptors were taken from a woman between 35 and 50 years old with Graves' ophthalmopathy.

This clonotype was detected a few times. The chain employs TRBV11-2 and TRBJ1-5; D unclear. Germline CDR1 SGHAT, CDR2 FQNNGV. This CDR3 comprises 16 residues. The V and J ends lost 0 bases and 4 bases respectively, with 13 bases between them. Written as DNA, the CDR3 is TGTGCCAGCAGCTTAGAAGGTCACCGAATTAATCAGCCCCAGCATTTT. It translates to CASSLEGHRINQPQHF.

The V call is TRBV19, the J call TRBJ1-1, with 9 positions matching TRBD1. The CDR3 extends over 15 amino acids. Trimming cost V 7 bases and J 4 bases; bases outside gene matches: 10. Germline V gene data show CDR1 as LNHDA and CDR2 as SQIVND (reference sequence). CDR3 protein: CASTPGQGKSTEAFF. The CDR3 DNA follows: TGTGCCAGTACCCCAGGACAGGGGAAGAGCACTGAAGCTTTCTTT. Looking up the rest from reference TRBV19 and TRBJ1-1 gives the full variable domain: DGGITQSPKYLFRKEGQNVTLSCEQNLNHDAMYWYRQDPGQGLRLIYYSQIVNDFQKGDIAEGYSVSREKKESFPLTVTSAQKNPTAFYLCASTPGQGKSTEAFFGQGTRLTVV.